What follows describes a single T cell receptor beta chain. This clonotype was counted between two and nine times. There is no known antigen for this receptor. Base qualities were left out, and no much larger clone turns up one base away. This entry comes from a study of T cells in Graves' hyperthyroidism and ophthalmopathy (dated by TCRdb to about 2019). Background for the entire study: Peripheral blood was collected at initial diagnosis, before any treatment. The study also compared thyroid tissue and blood T-cell repertoires from about six Graves' hyperthyroidism patients. A discovery cohort of about a hundred patients, 43 with Graves' ophthalmopathy and more than 55 with stable Graves' hyperthyroidism, was used to find distinguishing TCR V-J signatures. For training and testing, the 100 or so patients in the discovery cohort were randomly divided in a 7:3 ratio. Following sampling, methimazole starting at 30 mg daily was given to hyperthyroidism patients, and high-dose intravenous methylprednisolone was given to ophthalmopathy patients. Prospective prediction of ophthalmopathy was tested in an independent validation cohort consisting of some 20 hyperthyroidism patients and more than 15 patients who later progressed to ophthalmopathy. The paper describes TCR Vbeta CDR3 sequencing of fewer than 150 peripheral blood samples, made up of 40 to 45 ophthalmopathy patients, roughly 72 hyperthyroidism patients and 17 progressor patients.

The TCR beta CDR3 regions were amplified from the RNA transcripts. A first-round RT-PCR of the TCR CDR3 used the HTBI primer set with the Qiagen OneStep RT-PCR kit. Libraries were constructed in a second round of multiplex PCR, after which size selection and purification were performed. Sequencing of the libraries was done on an Illumina HiSeq2000 using paired-end 100 bp reads. The authors' analysis ran thus. Raw data were processed with SOAPnuke, discarding reads with adapters, uncalled bases, mean Phred below 15, or no exact constant-primer or identifier match. High-quality paired reads were merged with COPE v1.2.5, and unique nucleotide sequences were defined as clonotypes. MiTCR v1.1 was used to align the clonotypes against IMGT TRBV, TRBD and TRBJ reference segments. Only V-J combinations with frequency above 0.0001, covering 99.2% of repertoires, were analysed. The TCS score was defined as the ratio of F50 (clonal expansion) to E x V (chaos), calculated using BLOSUM62-based TCRdist between CDR3 peptides within each V-J. Welch's t-statistics and random forest reduced 500 to 650 V-J features to fewer than 15, which were used in a naive Bayes classifier (R e1071). The public reads were reanalyzed by TCRdb: fastp trimming at Q25, MiXCR alignment, in-frame beta chains only. Duplicate CDR3 protein sequences are folded into a single record with the most common DNA and genes. TCRdb assigned the V and J calls; the authors' analysis was not used. This sample lists around 520,000 distinct CDR3 sequences; 12% to 15% were detected once. The biggest ten clones account for approximately 13% of the sample.

A patient counted as having stable Graves' hyperthyroidism if no progression to ophthalmopathy occurred over 18 months of follow-up. The hyperthyroidism patients were between 18 and 65 years old and newly diagnosed, with a disease duration of less than 2 months. Any patient with an uncontrolled infection, another autoimmune disease, pregnancy or lactation was excluded. Clinical symptoms, serum thyroxine and TRAb, thyroid ultrasound, and orbital computed tomography formed the basis for the diagnoses. PBMCs were separated from roughly 9.6 ml of fresh peripheral blood using Ficoll-Paque density gradient centrifugation. Trizol reagent was used to extract total RNA, and RNA quality was then checked on an Agilent 2100 Bioanalyzer. The junction shows trimming of 8 bases on V and 6 bases on J, plus 8 bases between the germline ends. The CDR3 runs 9 amino acids, cysteine and phenylalanine included. Only the CDR3 portion is preserved as DNA: 27 bases, with reading frame beginning at the first base. The germline V gene (reference sequence) yields GTSNPN for CDR1 and SVGIG for CDR2.

General findings and caveats noted by the study authors: During validation, the model predicted progression to ophthalmopathy a median of around six months ahead of onset, with around 65% sensitivity and 72% to 80% specificity. Sample size was not statistically predetermined, and investigators were not blinded to group allocation. A 13 V-J signature model separated ophthalmopathy from stable hyperthyroidism, with nearly 90% sensitivity and roughly 84% specificity in cross-validation and 80%/75% in testing. Blood samples also contained most of the expanded thyroid clonotypes (frequency above 0.001), which suggests that blood repertoires may reflect thyroid immune responses.

Here the chain combines TRBV30 and TRBJ2-7; the D gene is perhaps TRBD1, on 5 matching bases. The clonotype comes from a woman aged 35 to 49 with Graves' hyperthyroidism. Sequenced sample: blood. The CDR3 amino acid sequence is: CAGGAEQYF. At the DNA level, the sequence is TGTGCCGGTGGGGCCGAGCAGTACTTC.